This is a list of T cell receptor beta chains from one sample in a study of T cell clonotyping in hematopoietic cell transplantation. The assay was immunoSEQ multiplex PCR, and TCRdb's table has in-frame clones only and misses some. The sample records 35,000 to 50,000 clones, about 85% being singletons. Sequencing used peripheral blood mononuclear cells, obtained before stem cell transplant. The source of these receptors is a man in his fifties or sixties with acute myeloid leukemia. Some clones in this sample may be carry-over from other donors' samples. Both conserved end residues are part of each CDR3. Fields, in order: J gene, V gene, D gene, clone size, CDR3 protein, CDR3 DNA. A D gene is named only where the DNA matches it firmly. Clone size is not always given. Where it is, it says once, few, many or a class for expanded clones.

J: TRBJ2-3
V: TRBV9
D: .
size: once
CDR3: CASSGYRDIGTDTQYF
DNA: TGTGCCAGCAGCGGCTACCGGGACATAGGCACAGATACGCAGTATTTT

J: TRBJ1-5
V: TRBV5-5
D: TRBD1
size: few
CDR3: CASSRDSSNQPQHF
DNA: TGTGCCAGCAGTCGGGACAGTAGCAATCAGCCCCAGCATTTT

J: TRBJ1-1
V: TRBV6-5
D: TRBD1
size: .
CDR3: CASSDRDSTEAFF
DNA: TGTGCCAGCAGTGACAGGGATAGCACTGAAGCTTTCTTT

J: TRBJ1-6
V: TRBV28
D: .
size: once
CDR3: CASSGTGVWSPLHF
DNA: TGTGCCAGCAGTGGTACAGGTGTCTGGTCACCCCTCCACTTT

J: TRBJ2-5
V: TRBV25-1
D: .
size: .
CDR3: CASSDQGLEVETQYF
DNA: TGTGCCAGCAGTGACCAAGGACTGGAGGTAGAGACCCAGTACTTC

J: TRBJ2-7
V: TRBV25-1
D: TRBD1
size: .
CDR3: CASSNLRDRAYEQYF
DNA: TGTGCCAGCAGTAATCTCCGGGACAGGGCTTACGAGCAGTACTTC

J: TRBJ2-5
V: TRBV30
D: .
size: .
CDR3: CAWSAGTTLTQYF
DNA: TGTGCCTGGAGTGCCGGGACAACTCTGACCCAGTACTTC

J: TRBJ1-2
V: TRBV7-8
D: .
size: .
CDR3: CASSLEGSGYGYTF
DNA: TGTGCCAGCAGCCTCGAGGGGAGTGGGTATGGCTACACCTTC

J: TRBJ2-1
V: TRBV30
D: TRBD1
size: once
CDR3: CAWSHRLGTGDNEQFF
DNA: TGTGCCTGGAGTCACCGCCTAGGGACAGGGGACAATGAGCAGTTCTTC

J: TRBJ2-7
V: TRBV11-3
D: .
size: .
CDR3: CASSLDLAPSEQYF
DNA: TGTGCCAGCAGCTTAGATCTAGCCCCCAGCGAGCAGTACTTC

J: TRBJ1-2
V: TRBV7-2
D: .
size: .
CDR3: CASSLTGYGYTF
DNA: TGTGCCAGCAGCTTAACAGGATATGGCTACACCTTC

J: TRBJ2-3
V: TRBV14
D: .
size: .
CDR3: CASSLVGGRTDTQYF
DNA: TGTGCCAGCAGCCTCGTGGGCGGGCGGACAGATACGCAGTATTTT

J: TRBJ2-7
V: TRBV7-2
D: TRBD2
size: .
CDR3: CASSLVTSDYEQYF
DNA: TGTGCCAGCAGCTTAGTAACTAGCGACTACGAGCAGTACTTC

J: TRBJ1-3
V: TRBV25-1
D: .
size: .
CDR3: CASRERGTIYF
DNA: TGTGCCAGCAGGGAAAGGGGGACCATATATTTT

J: TRBJ1-5
V: TRBV5-6
D: .
size: .
CDR3: CASAQLVDQPQHF
DNA: TGTGCCAGCGCCCAATTGGTAGATCAGCCCCAGCATTTT

J: TRBJ1-6
V: TRBV6-4
D: .
size: .
CDR3: CASSESAQGPGSPLHF
DNA: TGTGCCAGCAGTGAATCGGCACAGGGTCCAGGTTCACCCCTCCACTTT

J: TRBJ2-2
V: TRBV7-3
D: .
size: .
CDR3: CASSLLAVTGELFF
DNA: TGTGCCAGCTCGCTACTAGCAGTCACCGGGGAGCTGTTTTTT

J: TRBJ1-2
V: TRBV5-1
D: TRBD1
size: once
CDR3: CASSWDGTGSGYTF
DNA: TGCGCCAGCAGCTGGGACGGGACAGGGAGCGGCTACACCTTC

J: TRBJ1-1
V: TRBV6-5
D: .
size: .
CDR3: CASSPPGGLNTEAFF
DNA: TGTGCCAGCAGTCCGCCCGGGGGCCTAAACACTGAAGCTTTCTTT

J: TRBJ2-3
V: TRBV20-1
D: .
size: .
CDR3: CSASKPDTQYF
DNA: TGCAGTGCTTCTAAGCCAGATACGCAGTATTTT

J: TRBJ1-2
V: TRBV6-5
D: .
size: .
CDR3: CASSPGRGGYTF
DNA: TGTGCCAGCTCTCCGGGTCGCGGCGGCTACACCTTC

J: TRBJ2-4
V: TRBV28
D: .
size: .
CDR3: CASSTRTIQYF
DNA: TGTGCCAGCAGTACACGGACCATTCAGTACTTC

J: TRBJ2-7
V: TRBV29-1
D: .
size: .
CDR3: CSVRQAEQYF
DNA: TGCAGCGTTCGACAGGCCGAGCAGTACTTC

J: TRBJ1-4
V: TRBV19
D: TRBD1
size: .
CDR3: CASTAGTGFFLNEKLFF
DNA: TGTGCCAGTACAGCCGGGACAGGCTTTTTTCTTAATGAAAAACTGTTTTTT

J: TRBJ2-5
V: TRBV2
D: TRBD1
size: .
CDR3: CASNLGDREGETQYF
DNA: TGTGCCAGCAACTTAGGGGACAGGGAGGGAGAGACCCAGTACTTC

J: TRBJ1-3
V: TRBV9
D: TRBD1
size: .
CDR3: CASNPTGGKANTIYF
DNA: TGTGCCAGCAACCCGACAGGGGGCAAGGCGAACACCATATATTTT

J: TRBJ2-7
V: TRBV4-2
D: .
size: .
CDR3: CASSQEQGKNYEQYF
DNA: TGTGCCAGCAGCCAAGAACAGGGTAAGAACTACGAGCAGTACTTC

J: TRBJ1-6
V: TRBV7-2
D: .
size: .
CDR3: CASSLFGSNSPLHF
DNA: TGTGCCAGCAGCTTATTCGGGAGTAATTCACCCCTCCACTTT

J: TRBJ2-7
V: TRBV5-1
D: TRBD1
size: .
CDR3: CASSPRDRDSYEQYF
DNA: TGCGCCAGCAGCCCCCGGGACAGGGACTCCTACGAGCAGTACTTC

J: TRBJ1-5
V: TRBV7-2
D: .
size: .
CDR3: CASRGGGNQPQHF
DNA: TGTGCCAGCCGCGGAGGGGGCAATCAGCCCCAGCATTTT

J: TRBJ1-1
V: TRBV7-6
D: .
size: .
CDR3: CASRGARGGNTEAFF
DNA: TGTGCCAGCAGGGGTGCGAGGGGGGGGAACACTGAAGCTTTCTTT

J: TRBJ2-2
V: TRBV11-2
D: TRBD2
size: .
CDR3: CASGGTRGLDGELFF
DNA: TGTGCCAGCGGGGGGACTAGGGGCCTGGACGGGGAGCTGTTTTTT

J: TRBJ2-6
V: TRBV7-2
D: .
size: .
CDR3: CASSLTWANVLTF
DNA: TGTGCCAGCAGCCTCACTTGGGCCAACGTCCTGACTTTC

J: TRBJ1-2
V: TRBV2
D: TRBD1
size: .
CDR3: CASSAGQGLVGYTF
DNA: TGTGCCAGCAGTGCGGGACAGGGCTTAGTTGGCTACACCTTC

J: TRBJ2-1
V: TRBV15
D: TRBD2
size: .
CDR3: CATSSKIPGLAGNEQFF
DNA: TGTGCCACCAGCAGTAAGATTCCGGGACTAGCGGGTAATGAGCAGTTCTTC

J: TRBJ1-1
V: TRBV4-3
D: .
size: few
CDR3: CASSQVGGTEAFF
DNA: TGCGCCAGCAGCCAAGTGGGGGGCACTGAAGCTTTCTTT

J: TRBJ1-2
V: TRBV28
D: .
size: once
CDR3: CASSEQFNYGYTF
DNA: TGTGCCAGCAGTGAACAATTTAACTATGGCTACACCTTC

J: TRBJ1-3
V: TRBV29-1
D: .
size: once
CDR3: CSVVRDSGNTIYF
DNA: TGCAGCGTTGTTCGGGACTCGGGGAACACCATATATTTT

J: TRBJ1-1
V: TRBV29-1
D: TRBD1
size: .
CDR3: CSVGQGRGNTEAFF
DNA: TGCAGCGTAGGACAGGGCCGAGGGAACACTGAAGCTTTCTTT

J: TRBJ2-1
V: TRBV7-3
D: .
size: .
CDR3: CASSLEDFPGSEQFF
DNA: TGTGCCAGCAGCTTAGAGGATTTCCCGGGCAGTGAGCAGTTCTTC

J: TRBJ1-1
V: TRBV2
D: .
size: .
CDR3: CASSSDSTEAFF
DNA: TGTGCCAGCAGTTCGGATAGTACTGAAGCTTTCTTT

J: TRBJ1-1
V: TRBV29-1
D: TRBD1
size: .
CDR3: CSATPGTELYGAFF
DNA: TGCAGCGCAACACCGGGGACAGAACTATACGGAGCTTTCTTT

J: TRBJ1-1
V: TRBV7-9
D: .
size: .
CDR3: CASSQKINTEAFF
DNA: TGTGCCAGCAGCCAAAAGATCAACACTGAAGCTTTCTTT

J: TRBJ2-3
V: TRBV2
D: .
size: .
CDR3: CASSVRGDTQYF
DNA: TGTGCCAGCAGTGTCAGGGGAGATACGCAGTATTTT

J: TRBJ2-7
V: TRBV18
D: TRBD2
size: .
CDR3: CASSPTSGGGSSYEQYF
DNA: TGTGCCAGCTCACCGACTAGCGGGGGCGGAAGCTCCTACGAGCAGTACTTC

J: TRBJ2-7
V: TRBV2
D: .
size: .
CDR3: CASSALAGSLYEQYF
DNA: TGTGCCAGCAGTGCTTTGGCGGGGTCCCTGTACGAGCAGTACTTC

J: TRBJ1-5
V: TRBV7-2
D: .
size: .
CDR3: CASSLAGPGNQPQHF
DNA: TGTGCCAGCAGCTTAGCAGGGCCAGGCAATCAGCCCCAGCATTTT

J: TRBJ1-1
V: TRBV11-2
D: .
size: .
CDR3: CASGLLGSMNTEAFF
DNA: TGTGCCAGCGGGCTCCTGGGTTCTATGAACACTGAAGCTTTCTTT

J: TRBJ1-6
V: TRBV7-9
D: .
size: .
CDR3: CASSLSGPNSPLHF
DNA: TGTGCCAGCAGCTTAAGTGGACCTAATTCACCCCTCCACTTT

J: TRBJ2-7
V: TRBV13
D: .
size: .
CDR3: CASSTRWAGTRTYEQYF
DNA: TGTGCCAGCAGCACCCGTTGGGCCGGGACTCGCACCTACGAGCAGTACTTC

J: TRBJ1-1
V: TRBV27
D: .
size: .
CDR3: CASSRGLRGTEAFF
DNA: TGTGCCAGCAGTCGGGGCCTCCGGGGCACTGAAGCTTTCTTT

J: TRBJ2-3
V: TRBV6-5
D: TRBD2
size: .
CDR3: CASSYSRGGRLDTQYF
DNA: TGTGCCAGCAGTTACTCCCGGGGGGGGCGGTTAGATACGCAGTATTTT

J: TRBJ2-7
V: TRBV30
D: TRBD1
size: .
CDR3: CAWSEGQGHEQYF
DNA: TGTGCCTGGAGTGAGGGACAGGGCCACGAGCAGTACTTC

J: TRBJ2-2
V: TRBV10-2
D: .
size: .
CDR3: CASRGGQGGGNTGELFF
DNA: TGCGCCAGCAGGGGAGGACAGGGAGGGGGCAACACCGGGGAGCTGTTTTTT

J: TRBJ2-3
V: TRBV7-9
D: .
size: .
CDR3: CASSLALAGSTDTQYF
DNA: TGTGCCAGCAGCTTAGCGCTGGCTGGCAGCACAGATACGCAGTATTTT

J: TRBJ1-5
V: TRBV15
D: .
size: .
CDR3: CATSRDPLSANQPQHF
DNA: TGTGCCACCAGCAGAGATCCCCTGTCAGCGAATCAGCCCCAGCATTTT